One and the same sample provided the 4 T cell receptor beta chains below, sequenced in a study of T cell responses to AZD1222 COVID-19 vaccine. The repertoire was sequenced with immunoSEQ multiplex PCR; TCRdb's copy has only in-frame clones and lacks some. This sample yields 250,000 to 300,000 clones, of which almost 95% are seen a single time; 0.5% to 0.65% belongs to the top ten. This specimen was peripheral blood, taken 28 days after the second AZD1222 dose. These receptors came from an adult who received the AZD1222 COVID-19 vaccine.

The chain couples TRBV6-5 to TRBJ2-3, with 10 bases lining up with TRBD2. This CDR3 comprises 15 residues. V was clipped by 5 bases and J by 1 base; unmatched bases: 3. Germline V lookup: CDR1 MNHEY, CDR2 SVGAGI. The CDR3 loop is CASSQTSGGTDTQYF. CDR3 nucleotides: TGTGCCAGCAGTCAAACTAGCGGGGGCACAGATACGCAGTATTTT.

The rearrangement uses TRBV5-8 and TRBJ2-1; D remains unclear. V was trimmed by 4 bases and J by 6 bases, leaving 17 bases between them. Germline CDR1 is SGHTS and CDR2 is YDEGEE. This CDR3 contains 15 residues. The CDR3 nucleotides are TGTGCCAGCAGCCCGGGTAATAACTATGCCAATGAGCAGTTCTTC. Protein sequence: CASSPGNNYANEQFF.

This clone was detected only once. The CDR3 region is CASNQGWQGEQYF. CDR3 bases: TGTGCCAGCAACCAGGGTTGGCAAGGTGAGCAGTACTTC. The chain couples TRBV2 to TRBJ2-7, with D possibly TRBD1 on 5 matching bases. Between the trimmed V and J ends, which lost 7 bases and 7 bases, there was a span of 17 bases. This CDR3 is 13 amino acids long. The germline V gene has CDR1 SNHLY and CDR2 FYNNEI.

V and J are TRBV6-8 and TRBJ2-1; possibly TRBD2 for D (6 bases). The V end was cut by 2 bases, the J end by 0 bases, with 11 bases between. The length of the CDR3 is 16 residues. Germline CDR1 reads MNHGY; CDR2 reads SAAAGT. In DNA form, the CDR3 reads TGTGCCAGCAGTTACCCGGGACTCCTCTCCTACAATGAGCAGTTCTTC. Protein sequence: CASSYPGLLSYNEQFF.